This T cell receptor beta chain was documented in a study of regulatory T cells in long-lasting Graves disease. Sequencing libraries for TCR beta were prepared with iRepertoire HTBI primers and Arm-PCR of CDR3 regions. TCRdb passed the multiplex PCR reads through MiXCR, listing each CDR3 protein once. The profile shows 380,000 or so distinct CDR3 sequences, 15% to 20% of them singletons. Overall study results and limits: Relative to newly diagnosed Graves' patients, persistent ones had lower TCR diversity.

Time point given: newly diagnosed GD, antithyroid drugs for less than 3 months. The TCR library was prepared using RNA isolated from PBMCs. V dropped 2 bases and J dropped 8 bases, with 4 bases sitting between them. This CDR3 spans 11 amino acids. Germline assignment: CDR1 SGHTA and CDR2 FQGTGA. This clonotype was seen ten or more times. Its antigen is unknown. Another study also made use of these data, one on T cells in Graves' hyperthyroidism and ophthalmopathy.

The chain joins TRBV7-3 to TRBJ2-1; D unresolved. The receptor's source is a young woman with Graves disease. The source was peripheral blood mononuclear cells (PBMCs), collected at new diagnosis, from a patient treated with antithyroid drugs. CDR3 DNA: TGTGCCAGCAGCTTAGGGGATGAGCAGTTCTTC. This sequence encodes CASSLGDEQFF.